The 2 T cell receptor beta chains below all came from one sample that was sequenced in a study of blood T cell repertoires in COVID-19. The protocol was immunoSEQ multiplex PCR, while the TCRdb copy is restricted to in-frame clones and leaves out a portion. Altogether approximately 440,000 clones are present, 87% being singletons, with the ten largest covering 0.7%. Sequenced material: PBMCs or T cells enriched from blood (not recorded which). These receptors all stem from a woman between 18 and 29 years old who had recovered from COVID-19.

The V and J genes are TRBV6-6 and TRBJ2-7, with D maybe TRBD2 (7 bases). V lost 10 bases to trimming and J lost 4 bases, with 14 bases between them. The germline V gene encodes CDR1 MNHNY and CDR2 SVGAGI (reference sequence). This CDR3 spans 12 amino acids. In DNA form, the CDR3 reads TGTGCCACCCTAAAGGGGGGGTACGAGCAGTACTTC. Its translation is CATLKGGYEQYF.

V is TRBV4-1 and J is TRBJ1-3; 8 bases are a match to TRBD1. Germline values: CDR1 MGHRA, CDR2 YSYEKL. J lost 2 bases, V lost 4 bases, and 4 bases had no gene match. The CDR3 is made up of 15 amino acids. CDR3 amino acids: CASSRRTGTGNTIYF. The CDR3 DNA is TGCGCCAGCAGCCGAAGGACAGGGACTGGAAACACCATATATTTT.